The 17 T cell receptor beta chains listed next were all sequenced from one sample in a study of T cell repertoires in cytomegalovirus infection. TCRdb analysed the reads with MiXCR anew, one entry per CDR3 protein. This sample yields 210,000 or so distinct CDR3 sequences, of which about 5.9% are seen a single time; 5.5% to 8% belongs to the top ten. The sample comprised PBMCs. These receptors came from a human donor in good health (CMV status not recorded). Some clones in this sample may be carry-over from other donors' samples.

This clonotype was seen at least ten times. The rearrangement joins TRBV7-9 to TRBJ1-1, with 7 bases identical to TRBD1. After removal of 5 bases from V and 4 bases from J, the junction contained 7 bases not matched to a gene. The germline V gene encodes CDR1 SEHNR and CDR2 FQNEAQ (reference sequence). The CDR3 extends over 14 amino acids. The CDR3 here is CASSPGTAGTEAFF. DNA of the CDR3: TGTGCCAGCAGCCCTGGGACAGCGGGCACTGAAGCTTTCTTT.

This clonotype was found many times. The CDR3 loop is CASSFGTGGEGEQYF. The CDR3 coding sequence is TGTGCCAGCAGCTTTGGGACAGGGGGCGAAGGCGAGCAGTACTTC. This chain uses TRBV7-8 with TRBJ2-7, with 12 bases aligning to TRBD1. CDR3 length: 15 amino acids. Germline loops: CDR1 SGHVS, CDR2 FQNEAQ. The V gene end was trimmed by 3 bases and the J gene end by 6 bases; junction bases not matched to a gene: 6.

This clonotype was counted ten times or more. V usage is TRBV12-3 or TRBV12-4 and J usage is TRBJ2-3; D is possibly TRBD1 or TRBD2 (5 bases each). Trimming left V 2 bases short and J 6 bases short, with 15 bases between. The CDR3 contains 15 residues. The CDR3 loop is CASSLRTTGTDTQYF. As DNA, the CDR3 is TGTGCCAGCAGTTTAAGGACAACCGGGACGGATACGCAGTATTTT.

This clonotype has a single count. The V call is TRBV18, the J call TRBJ1-1; D is perhaps TRBD1 (6 bases). This CDR3 region has 13 residues. V lost 0 bases to trimming and J lost 5 bases, with 7 bases between them. Germline V gene sequence: CDR1 KGHSH, CDR2 LQKENI. This chain's CDR3 is CASSPPQGTEAFF. The CDR3 DNA follows: TGTGCCAGCTCACCACCACAGGGAACTGAAGCTTTCTTT.

This clonotype was counted many times. The CDR3 nucleotides are TGTGCCAGCAGTGAAGGGACGGGACAGGGGAGTCACACCGGGGAGCTGTTTTTT. This sequence encodes CASSEGTGQGSHTGELFF. The chain couples TRBV2 to TRBJ2-2; 10 positions agree with TRBD1. The germline gives CDR1 SNHLY, CDR2 FYNNEI. The CDR3 loop spans 18 amino acids. The V and J ends lost 1 base and 3 bases, in that order; junction bases with no gene match: 8.

This clonotype was recorded at least ten times. The chain has TRBV5-5 and TRBJ2-5; TRBD1 is a possible D gene (6 bases). V lost 7 bases, J lost 2 bases, and 18 bases lay in between. The CDR3 extends over 15 amino acids. From germline, CDR1 is SGHKS and CDR2 YYEKEE (reference sequence). In nucleotides, the CDR3 is TGTGCCAGCCACTTAGGGGGACGGATACAAGAGACCCAGTACTTC. Translation: CASHLGGRIQETQYF.

This clonotype was picked up a small number of times. The gene calls are TRBV6-2 or TRBV6-3 and TRBJ1-1; tentatively, D is TRBD1 (6 bases). V was pared by 5 bases and J by 4 bases, with 23 bases between. Germline CDR1 is MNHEY and CDR2 is SVGEGT. The CDR3 sequence is 17 residues long. CDR3 sequence reads: CASSQYPGHRGSTEAFF. The CDR3 DNA sequence: TGTGCCAGCAGTCAATATCCGGGACATCGGGGTAGCACTGAAGCTTTCTTT.

In this sample, this clonotype turned up a few times. J is TRBJ2-2 and V is TRBV12-3 or TRBV12-4; 7 bases line up with TRBD2. This CDR3 has 16 amino acids. After removal of 5 bases from V and 1 base from J, the junction contained 7 bases not matched to a gene. CDR3 sequence: CASSLWGGENTGELFF. The CDR3, as DNA: TGTGCCAGCAGTCTCTGGGGGGGGGAGAACACCGGGGAGCTGTTTTTT.

A note on this clonotype: This may be a read error, as it is one base from a much larger clone. V gene TRBV5-4 combines with J gene TRBJ2-5, with 8 bases lining up with TRBD1. From germline, CDR1 is SGHNT and CDR2 YYREEE (reference sequence). The CDR3 covers 14 residues. The CDR3 spells CVSSYDRGGETQYF. CDR3 DNA: TGTGTCAGCAGCTACGACAGGGGTGGGGAGACCCAGTACTTC.

The table lists this clonotype with many counts. This rearrangement joins TRBV7-2 to TRBJ2-5; 11 positions agree with TRBD1. The CDR3 is 15 residues long. Germline lookup yields CDR1 SGHTA and CDR2 FQGNSA. J was trimmed by 4 bases and V by 5 bases; bases with no gene match: 6. Written as DNA, the CDR3 is TGTGCCAGCAGCCAGCGGGACAGGGGGAGAGAGACCCAGTACTTC. It specifies CASSQRDRGRETQYF.

This clonotype was seen repeatedly, ten times or more. The V and J genes are TRBV12-3 or TRBV12-4 and TRBJ1-1, with 9 bases identical to TRBD1. This CDR3 has 16 residues. With 6 bases clipped from V and 1 base from J, the junction kept 9 bases outside the gene matches. The DNA for the CDR3 is TGTGCCAGCAGCCGTGACAGGGGGGTAGCGAACACTGAAGCTTTCTTT. This codes for CASSRDRGVANTEAFF.

This clonotype was seen ten or more times. The chain has TRBV25-1 and TRBJ1-2, with D perhaps TRBD1 (6 bases). From germline, CDR1 is MGHDK and CDR2 SYGVNS. This CDR3 has 11 amino acids. V gave up 6 bases and J gave up 9 bases, with 11 bases separating them. The CDR3 is CASSLGGRYTF. In DNA, the CDR3 is TGTGCCAGCAGCCTAGGGGGTCGCTACACCTTC.

This clonotype appeared many times. The J gene is TRBJ1-4, the V gene TRBV28; 8 bases are shared with TRBD1. Germline trimming cut 6 bases from V and 8 bases from J; bases unmatched to any gene: 8. The CDR3 runs to 14 residues. Germline loops: CDR1 MDHEN, CDR2 SYDVKM. CDR3 loop: CASSRGQGSEKLFF. The CDR3, as DNA: TGTGCCAGCAGCCGAGGACAGGGTTCGGAAAAACTGTTTTTT.

This clonotype was recorded many times. The chain couples TRBV9 to TRBJ2-7; D is possibly TRBD1 or TRBD2 (5 bases each). The CDR3 is 15 amino acids. Trimming pared 0 bases from V and 6 bases from J, leaving 16 bases between. From germline, CDR1 is SGDLS and CDR2 YYNGEE. CDR3 nucleotides: TGTGCCAGCAGCGTAGATGGGGGACGAATAGGCGAGCAGTACTTC. This codes for CASSVDGGRIGEQYF.

This clonotype was seen repeatedly, ten times or more. The J gene is TRBJ1-1, the V gene TRBV30, with TRBD1 identical over 9 bases. Germline CDR1 is GTSNPN and CDR2 is SVGIG (reference sequence). The CDR3 spans 15 residues. J lost 1 base, V lost 3 bases, and 6 bases had no gene match. The CDR3 DNA sequence: TGTGCCTGGAGCAGGGGGGGACAGGGGAACACTGAAGCTTTCTTT. Encoded protein: CAWSRGGQGNTEAFF.

This clonotype has just a few counts. The genes are TRBV28 and TRBJ2-1; maybe TRBD2 (7 bases). V lost 6 bases and J lost 7, with 25 bases in between. This CDR3 has 17 residues. Germline V gene sequence: CDR1 MDHEN, CDR2 SYDVKM. The CDR3 sequence: CASSPPIGGASRNEQFF. In nucleotides, the CDR3 is TGTGCCAGCAGCCCCCCCATTGGGGGGGCGAGCAGGAATGAGCAGTTCTTC.

This chain links TRBV6-5 with TRBJ1-2, with D possibly TRBD1 on 5 matching bases. There are 16 residues in the CDR3. Germline V CDR1 and CDR2: MNHEY, SVGAGI. V was trimmed by 0 bases and J by 0 bases, leaving 11 bases between them. The CDR3 DNA follows: TGTGCCAGCAGTTACTCAAGCGGGGGAGCTAACTATGGCTACACCTTC. This encodes CASSYSSGGANYGYTF.